The 27 T cell receptor beta chains given below trace back to one sample, sequenced in a study of CD8+ T cells in alopecia areata (dated by TCRdb to the late 2010s). The protocol used for the library was the immunoSEQ multiplex PCR assay. For TCR sequencing, RNA was extracted from every sample and reverse transcribed into cDNA to serve as template. In TCRdb, the immuneACCESS table is reduced to in-frame sequences with V and J assigned. These tables do not hold every clone; where another copy was compared, an unresolved V gene accounts for under half, and the others remain unexplained. This sample is represented by about 99,000 clones; around 50% of them were singletons. About 8.8% of the sample goes to the ten largest clones. The sequenced sample was CD4+ T cells sorted from blood. The receptors were sampled from a human donor in good health.

The chain employs TRBV29-1 and TRBJ2-2; TRBD1 is a possible D gene (6 bases). With 1 base removed from V and 4 bases from J, the gap between germline ends came to 13 bases. This CDR3 has 15 amino acids. Germline loops: CDR1 SQVTM, CDR2 ANQGSEA. Written as DNA, the CDR3 is TGCAGCGTTGAAGGGGGGCATCGGAGCACCGGGGAGCTGTTTTTT. It is translated as CSVEGGHRSTGELFF.

This clone was observed a handful of times. V gene TRBV6-5 combines with J gene TRBJ2-3; D is perhaps TRBD1 or TRBD2 (5 bases each). The CDR3 runs to 13 residues. Germline V gives CDR1 MNHEY, CDR2 SVGAGI. Trimming took off 5 bases at V and 5 bases at J, with 11 bases between the two ends. CDR3 sequence: CASSPQRGDTQYF. The CDR3 region has the DNA TGTGCCAGCAGTCCCCAGAGGGGAGATACGCAGTATTTT.

About this clone itself: Mismatch with germline at one junction end may stem from a read error. The chain uses TRBV7-7 and TRBJ2-5; D not certain. This CDR3 is built from 14 residues. From germline, CDR1 is SSHAT and CDR2 FNYEAQ (reference sequence). The CDR3 loop is CASSFAQHQETQYF. The CDR3 nucleotides read TGTGCTAGCAGCTTTGCCCAGCACCAAGAGACCCAGTACTTC.

The J gene is TRBJ2-5, the V gene TRBV5-6, with TRBD1 as a possible D gene (5 bases). This CDR3 comprises 14 residues. V gave up 3 bases and J gave up 5 bases, with 14 bases separating them. Germline-derived CDR1 and CDR2 are SGHDT and YYEEEE. This CDR3 is CASSSRVSWETQYF. The CDR3 bases are TGTGCCAGCAGCTCCAGGGTTTCATGGGAGACCCAGTACTTC.

The chain links TRBV28 to TRBJ2-4; TRBD2 matches at 7 bases. The CDR3 length is 15 residues. The trim removed 3 bases at V and 4 bases at J, leaving 6 bases unmatched. Germline-derived CDR1 and CDR2 are MDHEN and SYDVKM. The CDR3 spells CASSLDPGGKNIQYF. The CDR3 DNA sequence: TGTGCCAGCAGTTTGGACCCCGGGGGGAAAAACATTCAGTACTTC. Filled out from reference TRBV28 and TRBJ2-4, the complete variable domain reads DVKVTQSSRYLVKRTGEKVFLECVQDMDHENMFWYRQDPGLGLRLIYFSYDVKMKEKGDIPEGYSVSREKKERFSLILESASTNQTSMYLCASSLDPGGKNIQYFGAGTRLSVL.

This rearrangement joins TRBV29-1 to TRBJ1-1; D might be TRBD1 (6 bases). V gave up 1 base and J gave up 2 bases, with 11 bases separating them. The germline V gene encodes CDR1 SQVTM and CDR2 ANQGSEA. The CDR3 extends over 14 amino acids. The CDR3 loop reads CSVEAGAVNTEAFF. Here the CDR3 DNA reads TGCAGCGTTGAAGCAGGGGCCGTTAACACTGAAGCTTTCTTT. The variable domain in full, with the rest retrieved from reference TRBV29-1 and TRBJ1-1, is SAVISQKPSRDICQRGTSLTIQCQVDSQVTMMFWYRQQPGQSLTLIATANQGSEATYESGFVIDKFPISRPNLTFSTLTVSNMSPEDSSIYLCSVEAGAVNTEAFFGQGTRLTVV.

This clone was recorded once. The chain links TRBV2 to TRBJ1-2; no definite D call. The germline V and J ends were trimmed by 7 bases and 4 bases, with 13 bases remaining between them. The germline V gene encodes CDR1 SNHLY and CDR2 FYNNEI. There are 13 residues in the CDR3. CDR3 region: CASTPDGSYGYTF. DNA for the CDR3: TGTGCCAGCACGCCGGACGGATCCTATGGCTACACCTTC.

This sequence joins TRBV2 and TRBJ2-2, with 9 bases lining up with TRBD1. The CDR3 is made up of 16 amino acids. Germline loops: CDR1 SNHLY, CDR2 FYNNEI. V lost 0 bases to trimming and J lost 4 bases; unmatched junction nucleotides: 3. Here the CDR3 reads CASSEAGQGGTGELFF. CDR3 in DNA: TGTGCCAGCAGTGAAGCGGGACAGGGAGGCACCGGGGAGCTGTTTTTT.

The chain carries TRBV6-6 and TRBJ1-5, with D unclear. V lost 8 bases and J 1 base, leaving 9 bases between the germline ends. Germline V gene data show CDR1 as MNHNY and CDR2 as SVGAGI (reference sequence). The CDR3 is 13 residues long. CDR3 DNA sequence: TGTGCCAGCCTACTAGGGAGCAATCAGCCCCAGCATTTT. It encodes CASLLGSNQPQHF.

This clone was seen a few times. The rearrangement uses TRBV29-1 and TRBJ2-5, with D maybe TRBD2 (6 bases). Trimming removed 3 bases from V and 5 bases from J, with 13 bases in between. The CDR3 runs 13 residues. Germline CDR1 is SQVTM and CDR2 is ANQGSEA. The CDR3 is CSVDGTGAETQYF. In DNA, the CDR3 is TGCAGCGTTGATGGGACTGGGGCGGAGACCCAGTACTTC.

V and J are TRBV19 and TRBJ2-3; no definite D call. This CDR3 region has 12 residues. The V end was cut by 3 bases, the J end by 5 bases, with 6 bases between. Germline-derived CDR1 and CDR2 are LNHDA and SQIVND (reference sequence). The CDR3 sequence: CASSMRGDTQYF. The CDR3 nucleotides read TGTGCCAGTAGTATGAGAGGAGATACGCAGTATTTT.

With regard to this clone: Other DNA sequences in the sample encode the same CDR3. The V gene is TRBV30, the J gene TRBJ1-6, with D unclear. V was shortened by 2 bases and J by 4 bases, with 6 bases between the two germline ends. The germline gives CDR1 GTSNPN, CDR2 SVGIG (reference sequence). The CDR3 totals 13 residues. The chain's CDR3 is CAWSRGYNSPLHF. In DNA form, the CDR3 reads TGTGCCTGGAGTCGAGGGTATAATTCACCCCTCCACTTT.

This clone was counted between two and nine times. The rearrangement uses TRBV2 and TRBJ2-1; TRBD2 matches at 7 bases. Germline V gives CDR1 SNHLY, CDR2 FYNNEI. V lost 4 bases to trimming and J lost 2 bases; unmatched junction nucleotides: 8. The CDR3 has 16 amino acids. CDR3 residues: CASSASGTTPYNEQFF. The CDR3 DNA sequence: TGTGCCAGCAGTGCATCCGGGACTACTCCCTACAATGAGCAGTTCTTC.

The chain couples TRBV2 to TRBJ2-7, with unresolved D. CDR1 is SNHLY and CDR2 is FYNNEI in the germline V gene. The V gene lost 6 bases and the J gene lost 0 bases, with 6 bases spanning the gap. There are 12 residues in the CDR3. CDR3 sequence: CASRTDSYEQYF. Written as DNA, the CDR3 is TGTGCCAGCAGGACGGACTCCTACGAGCAGTACTTC.

The chain joins TRBV25-1 to TRBJ2-7, with D possibly TRBD2 on 6 matching bases. V dropped 2 bases and J dropped 4 bases, with 9 bases sitting between them. Germline V gives CDR1 MGHDK, CDR2 SYGVNS. The CDR3 is made up of 13 amino acids. CDR3 region: CASSEAAGYEQYF. Written as DNA, the CDR3 is TGTGCCAGCAGTGAAGCCGCGGGGTACGAGCAGTACTTC.

DNA of the CDR3: TGTGCCAGCAGCCCCCCGGGGGCAGAGACCCAGTACTTC. Protein: CASSPPGAETQYF. The rearrangement uses TRBV14 and TRBJ2-5; D may be TRBD1 or TRBD2 (6 bases each). The CDR3 consists of 13 residues. CDR1 and CDR2 (germline): SGHDN, FVKESK. V gave up 4 bases and J gave up 4 bases, with 10 bases separating them.

The V and J genes are TRBV23-1 and TRBJ2-3; 9 positions match TRBD1. Being an ORF, TRBV23-1 has a function that is uncertain. This CDR3 is built from 15 residues. Trimming removed 10 bases from V and 1 base from J; junction bases left unmatched: 9. CDR3 loop: CATTSGTGRTDTQYF. CDR3 nucleotide sequence: TGCGCCACCACTTCCGGGACAGGGCGCACAGATACGCAGTATTTT.

V is TRBV5-1 and J is TRBJ1-2, with D uncertain. Per the germline V gene, CDR1 is SGHRS and CDR2 is YFSETQ. Between the trimmed V and J ends, which lost 4 bases and 4 bases, there was a span of 14 bases. This CDR3 is built from 14 residues. CDR3 loop: CASSPPANRYGYTF. The CDR3 bases are TGCGCCAGCAGCCCCCCGGCGAACCGCTATGGCTACACCTTC.

The rearrangement joins TRBV7-2 to TRBJ2-7; TRBD2 matches at 8 bases. CDR1 SGHTA and CDR2 FQGNSA come from the germline V gene. V gave up 4 bases and J gave up 6 bases; unmatched junction bases: 8. There are 14 residues in the CDR3. As DNA, the CDR3 is TGTGCCAGCAGCTCCCAGCGGGGGATAGGCGAGCAGTACTTC. It encodes CASSSQRGIGEQYF.

The chain is built from TRBV30 and TRBJ2-7; TRBD1 is a possible D gene (6 bases). Per germline, CDR1 GTSNPN and CDR2 SVGIG (reference sequence). The CDR3 is 16 amino acids. Trimming removed 0 bases from V and 0 bases from J, with 15 bases in between. CDR3 amino acids: CAWSVEGGHSSYEQYF. In DNA, the CDR3 is TGTGCCTGGAGTGTCGAAGGGGGACATAGCTCCTACGAGCAGTACTTC.

The rearrangement uses TRBV27 and TRBJ1-1; 9 nucleotides agree with TRBD1. Losses at the gene ends were 6 bases for V and 7 bases for J; bases not matched to a gene: 9. Germline V lookup: CDR1 MNHEY, CDR2 SMNVEV (reference sequence). The length of the CDR3 is 14 residues. The DNA of the CDR3 is TGTGCCAGCAGAAGTCGGGGGACAGGGTATGAAGCTTTCTTT. Translating gives CASRSRGTGYEAFF.

The V and J genes are TRBV30 and TRBJ2-3; D is unclear. Per the germline V gene, CDR1 is GTSNPN and CDR2 is SVGIG (reference sequence). Trimming shortened V by 3 bases and J by 5 bases, and 9 bases separated the two germline ends. This CDR3 contains 12 residues. The CDR3 loop is CAWSQMRDTQYF. DNA of the CDR3: TGTGCCTGGAGCCAAATGAGAGATACGCAGTATTTT.

The CDR3 nucleotides are TGTGCCAGCAGTGGGGGGTTTAGCAATCAGCCCCAGCATTTT. Amino acid sequence: CASSGGFSNQPQHF. V gene TRBV2 combines with J gene TRBJ1-5, with D possibly being TRBD1 (5 bases). With 4 bases removed from V and 0 bases from J, the gap between germline ends came to 7 bases. The CDR3 is made up of 14 amino acids. Germline V lookup: CDR1 SNHLY, CDR2 FYNNEI.

This clone was counted only a few times. Here the CDR3 reads CASSPGDREKLFF. The CDR3 region has the DNA TGTGCCAGCTCACCGGGAGACAGGGAAAAACTGTTTTTT. The chain has TRBV18 and TRBJ1-4; possibly TRBD1 for D (6 bases). Trimming took 3 bases from V and 8 from J, leaving 10 bases between them. The CDR3 runs 13 residues. In germline, CDR1 is KGHSH, CDR2 LQKENI.

The chain has TRBV6-5 and TRBJ1-2, with D perhaps TRBD1 (6 bases). Germline loops: CDR1 MNHEY, CDR2 SVGAGI. This CDR3 is 14 amino acids long. Trimming took off 2 bases at V and 2 bases at J, with 9 bases between the two ends. The CDR3 protein is CASSYADRNYGYTF. DNA of the CDR3: TGTGCCAGCAGTTACGCCGACAGGAACTATGGCTACACCTTC.

The rearrangement joins TRBV5-1 to TRBJ2-1, with 7 bases matching TRBD2. Trimming cost V 2 bases and J 1 base; bases outside gene matches: 3. Germline CDR1 is SGHRS and CDR2 is YFSETQ. The CDR3 contains 15 residues. CDR3 residues: CASSFSGGSYNEQFF. The CDR3 region has the DNA TGCGCCAGCAGCTTCTCGGGGGGATCCTACAATGAGCAGTTCTTC.

The chain links TRBV20-1 to TRBJ2-1; possibly TRBD2 for D (6 bases). V was clipped by 6 bases and J by 15 bases, with 18 bases between them. The CDR3 is made up of 11 amino acids. Germline CDR1 and CDR2: DFQATT and SNEGSKA (reference sequence). DNA for the CDR3: TGCAGTGCCGACATGGGCGGGGCCTTGTTCTTC. It translates to CSADMGGALFF.